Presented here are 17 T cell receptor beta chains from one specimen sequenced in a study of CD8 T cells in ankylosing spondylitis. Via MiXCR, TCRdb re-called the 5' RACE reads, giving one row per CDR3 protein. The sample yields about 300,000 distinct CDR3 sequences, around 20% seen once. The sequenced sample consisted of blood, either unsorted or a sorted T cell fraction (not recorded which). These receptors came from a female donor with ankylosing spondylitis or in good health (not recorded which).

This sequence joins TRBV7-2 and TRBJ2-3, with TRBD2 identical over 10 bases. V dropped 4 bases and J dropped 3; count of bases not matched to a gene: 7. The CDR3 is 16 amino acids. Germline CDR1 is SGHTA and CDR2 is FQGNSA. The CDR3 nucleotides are TGTGCCAGCAGCTCCCTTCTTAGCGGGAGGACAGATACGCAGTATTTT. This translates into CASSSLLSGRTDTQYF.

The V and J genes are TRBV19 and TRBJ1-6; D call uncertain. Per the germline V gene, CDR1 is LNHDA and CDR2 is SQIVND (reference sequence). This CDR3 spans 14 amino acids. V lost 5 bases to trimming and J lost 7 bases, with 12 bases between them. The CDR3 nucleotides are TGTGCCAGTAGTTTTTTGGGCCAAAATTCACCCCTCCACTTT. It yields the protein CASSFLGQNSPLHF. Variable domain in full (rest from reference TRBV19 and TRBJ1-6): DGGITQSPKYLFRKEGQNVTLSCEQNLNHDAMYWYRQDPGQGLRLIYYSQIVNDFQKGDIAEGYSVSREKKESFPLTVTSAQKNPTAFYLCASSFLGQNSPLHFGNGTRLTVT.

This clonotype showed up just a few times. CDR3 amino acids: CASSFDSWSYNEQFF. CDR3 nucleotide sequence: TGTGCCAGCAGCTTCGACAGCTGGTCCTACAATGAGCAGTTCTTC. The chain combines TRBV5-6 with TRBJ2-1; weak D call: TRBD1 (5 bases). The germline CDR1 and CDR2 sequences are SGHDT and YYEEEE. The CDR3 runs to 15 residues. Trimming pared 2 bases from V and 1 base from J, leaving 10 bases between.

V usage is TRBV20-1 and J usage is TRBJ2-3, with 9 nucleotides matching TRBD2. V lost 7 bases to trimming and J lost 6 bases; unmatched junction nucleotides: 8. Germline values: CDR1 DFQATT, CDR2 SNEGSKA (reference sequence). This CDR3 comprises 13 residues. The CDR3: CSVRREGRDTQYF. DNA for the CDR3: TGCAGTGTGCGGCGGGAGGGCCGGGATACGCAGTATTTT.

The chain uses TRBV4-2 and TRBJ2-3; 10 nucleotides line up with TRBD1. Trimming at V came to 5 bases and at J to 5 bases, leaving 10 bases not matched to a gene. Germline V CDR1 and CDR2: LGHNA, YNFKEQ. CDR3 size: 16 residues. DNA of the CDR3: TGTGCCAGCAGCACCCGGACAGGGGGTTTGGTAGATACGCAGTATTTT. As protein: CASSTRTGGLVDTQYF.

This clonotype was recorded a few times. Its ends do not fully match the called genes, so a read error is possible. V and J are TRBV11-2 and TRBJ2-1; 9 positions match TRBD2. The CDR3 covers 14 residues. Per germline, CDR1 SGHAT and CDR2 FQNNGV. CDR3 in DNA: TGTGCCAGCAGCGCCCCGACTAGCGGTGGGAAAACGGTCTTC. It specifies CASSAPTSGGKTVF.

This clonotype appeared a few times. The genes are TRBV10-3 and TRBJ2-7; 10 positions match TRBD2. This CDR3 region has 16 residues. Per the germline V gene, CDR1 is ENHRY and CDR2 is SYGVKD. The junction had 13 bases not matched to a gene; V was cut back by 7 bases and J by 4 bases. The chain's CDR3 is CAIKGGAGGLIYEQYF. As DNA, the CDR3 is TGTGCCATCAAGGGGGGAGCGGGAGGGCTGATTTACGAGCAGTACTTC.

The CDR3 sequence: CSAREVLTPGSGYGYTF. The CDR3 nucleotides read TGCAGTGCTAGAGAAGTTTTGACACCCGGCAGCGGGTATGGCTACACCTTC. This chain links TRBV20-1 with TRBJ1-2; D ambiguous. Per germline, CDR1 DFQATT and CDR2 SNEGSKA (reference sequence). The ends were cut back, 0 bases at V and 5 bases at J, with 22 bases in the middle. The CDR3 runs to 17 residues.

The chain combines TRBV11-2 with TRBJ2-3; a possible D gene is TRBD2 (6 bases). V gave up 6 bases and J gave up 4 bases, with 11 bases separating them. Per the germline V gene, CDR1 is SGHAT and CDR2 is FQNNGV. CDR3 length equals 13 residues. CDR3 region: CASRLAAADTQYF. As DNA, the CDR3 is TGTGCCAGCAGACTAGCAGCGGCAGATACGCAGTATTTT.

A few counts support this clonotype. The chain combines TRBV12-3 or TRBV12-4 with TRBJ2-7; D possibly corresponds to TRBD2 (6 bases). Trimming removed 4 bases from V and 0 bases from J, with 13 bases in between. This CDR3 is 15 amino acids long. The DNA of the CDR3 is TGTGCCAGCAGTTCCGGGGAGGACCTCTCCTACGAGCAGTACTTC. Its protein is CASSSGEDLSYEQYF.

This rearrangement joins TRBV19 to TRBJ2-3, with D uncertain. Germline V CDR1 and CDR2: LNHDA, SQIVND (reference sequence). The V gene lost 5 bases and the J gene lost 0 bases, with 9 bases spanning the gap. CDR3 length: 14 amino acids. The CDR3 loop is CASSPGRSTDTQYF. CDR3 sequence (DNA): TGTGCCAGTAGTCCCGGACGGAGCACAGATACGCAGTATTTT.

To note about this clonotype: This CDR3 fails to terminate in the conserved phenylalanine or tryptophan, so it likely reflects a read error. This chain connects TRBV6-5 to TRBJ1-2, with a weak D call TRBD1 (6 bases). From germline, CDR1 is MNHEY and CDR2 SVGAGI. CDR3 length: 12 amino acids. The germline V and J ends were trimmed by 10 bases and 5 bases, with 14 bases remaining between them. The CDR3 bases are TGTGCCACATCAGGGGCGGGGTATGGCTACACCATC. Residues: CATSGAGYGYTI.

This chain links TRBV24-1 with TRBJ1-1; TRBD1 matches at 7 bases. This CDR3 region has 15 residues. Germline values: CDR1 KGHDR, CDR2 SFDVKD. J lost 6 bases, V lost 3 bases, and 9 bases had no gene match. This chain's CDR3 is CATSDQSGGSAEAFF. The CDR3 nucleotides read TGTGCCACCAGTGATCAATCAGGGGGGTCGGCTGAAGCTTTCTTT.

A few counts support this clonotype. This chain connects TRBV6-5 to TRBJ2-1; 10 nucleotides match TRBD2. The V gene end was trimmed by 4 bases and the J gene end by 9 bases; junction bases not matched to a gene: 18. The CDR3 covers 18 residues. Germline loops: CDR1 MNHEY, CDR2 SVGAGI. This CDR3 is CASSSSTPSSGSRGEQFF. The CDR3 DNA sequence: TGTGCCAGCAGTTCGTCAACACCCTCTAGCGGGAGTCGGGGTGAGCAGTTCTTC.

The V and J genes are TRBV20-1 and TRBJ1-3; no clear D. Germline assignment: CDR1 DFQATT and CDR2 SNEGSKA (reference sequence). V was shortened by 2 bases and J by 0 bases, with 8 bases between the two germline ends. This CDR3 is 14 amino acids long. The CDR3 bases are TGCAGTGCTAGACCCTGGGGCTCTGGAAACACCATATATTTT. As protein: CSARPWGSGNTIYF.

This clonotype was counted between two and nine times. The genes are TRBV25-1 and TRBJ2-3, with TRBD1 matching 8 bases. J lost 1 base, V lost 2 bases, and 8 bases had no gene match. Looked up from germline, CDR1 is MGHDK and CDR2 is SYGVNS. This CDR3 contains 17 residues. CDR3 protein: CASSERRTGQGTDTQYF. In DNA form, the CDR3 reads TGTGCCAGCAGTGAACGCCGGACAGGGCAGGGCACAGATACGCAGTATTTT.

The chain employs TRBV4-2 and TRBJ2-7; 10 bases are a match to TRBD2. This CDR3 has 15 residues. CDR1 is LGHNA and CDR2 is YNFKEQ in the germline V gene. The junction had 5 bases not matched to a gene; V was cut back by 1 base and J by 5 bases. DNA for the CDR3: TGTGCCAGCAGCCAAGGAGCGGGAGGGTTCGACGAGCAGTACTTC. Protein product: CASSQGAGGFDEQYF.